This T cell receptor beta chain derives from a study of T cell repertoires in cytomegalovirus infection. Study-wide context: Evidence of both CMV infection and a matching HLA type came from public TCR beta signatures.

The V end was cut by 1 base, the J end by 2 bases, with 8 bases between. The CDR3 has 15 amino acids. Germline V gene sequence: CDR1 KGHDR, CDR2 SFDVKD. TCRdb processed the reads anew with MiXCR; each CDR3 protein has one entry. The sample holds about 570,000 distinct CDR3 sequences, approximately 40% seen once. Only a few counts were recorded for this clonotype. Its target is not known. Regarding the study as a whole: CMV carriers having the relevant HLA were flagged by cumulative public TCR beta family frequency.

The chain is built from TRBV24-1 and TRBJ2-1; D call uncertain. The material was cultured PBMCs, obtained from culture after CMV antigen stimulation. This sequence was found in a human donor in good health (CMV status not recorded). Some clones in this sample may be carry-over from other donors' samples. The CDR3 DNA is TGTGCCACCAGTGATTTTAGCTCCACCTACAATGAGCAGTTCTTC. The encoded protein is CATSDFSSTYNEQFF.